This T cell receptor beta chain was identified in a study of human T cells and chemical hapten exposure. Documented time point: patch test 1, 2 weeks after DPC sensitization. Described treatment: therapeutic diphenylcyclopropenone sensitization with weekly scalp DPC. Ahead of applying each patch test, blood was sampled. Unfractionated whole blood yielded the extracted total RNA. V was trimmed by 5 bases and J by 2 bases, leaving 17 bases between them. CDR3 length: 16 amino acids. Per the germline V gene, CDR1 is SGHVS and CDR2 is FNYEAQ. TCRdb recomputed calls from the RACE reads with MiXCR, one row per CDR3 protein. The sample yields approximately 82,000 distinct CDR3 sequences, about an eighth seen once. Ten or more counts support this clonotype.

This clonotype was sampled from a woman aged 55-75 years with alopecia areata. Some clones in this sample may be carry-over from other donors' samples. The genes are TRBV7-6 and TRBJ2-3; possible D gene TRBD2, 6 bases. This specimen was whole blood, taken in connection with sensitization to the hapten diphenylcyclopropenone (DPC). CDR3 residues: CASSPPEGYFTDTQYF. The CDR3, as DNA: TGTGCCAGCAGCCCCCCGGAGGGATACTTCACAGATACGCAGTATTTT.